This is a list of T cell receptor beta chains from one sample in a study of cytomegalovirus exposure and HLA in healthy donors. Data came from immunoSEQ multiplex PCR; TCRdb stores just in-frame clones and leaves some out. The profile shows over 120,000 clones, about 94% of them singletons. The sequenced material came from PBMCs. Source of these receptors: a man aged 18 to 30 in good health and CMV-seropositive. Each CDR3 is given with its conserved first and last residue. The order of the fields is V gene, D gene, J gene, clone size, CDR3 DNA, CDR3 protein. A D gene is named only where the DNA matches it firmly. The size of a clone is reported for some rows only, either as once, few or many, or as a class for expanded clones.

V: TRBV28; D: NA; J: TRBJ2-6; size: NA; DNA: TGTGCCAGCAGTCCTACAGGGCTATCCTCTGGGGCCAACGTCCTGACTTTC; CDR3: CASSPTGLSSGANVLTF
V: TRBV19; D: NA; J: TRBJ1-6; size: NA; DNA: TGTGCCAGTAGTATCCGTCGGGATCAGAATTCACCCCTCCACTTT; CDR3: CASSIRRDQNSPLHF
V: TRBV11-3; D: NA; J: TRBJ2-2; size: NA; DNA: TGTGCCAGCAGCTTAGCGATTTTCGGGGTCGCGAACACCGGGGAGCTGTTTTTT; CDR3: CASSLAIFGVANTGELFF
V: TRBV6-5; D: TRBD2; J: TRBJ2-1; size: NA; DNA: TGTGCCAGCAGCCGGACTAGCGGGTTTGAGCAGTTCTTC; CDR3: CASSRTSGFEQFF
V: TRBV2; D: TRBD2; J: TRBJ2-1; size: NA; DNA: TGTGCCAGCAGGGAGAAGCGGGAGCGCTCCTACAATGAGCAGTTCTTC; CDR3: CASREKRERSYNEQFF
V: TRBV11-2; D: NA; J: TRBJ2-7; size: NA; DNA: TGTGCCAGCAGCTTAGGACCCGCTCAGCGGGTTTGGTACGAGCAGTACTTC; CDR3: CASSLGPAQRVWYEQYF
V: TRBV4-1; D: TRBD2; J: TRBJ2-5; size: NA; DNA: TGCGCCAGCAGCCAAGGACTAGCGGGGGGCCACGAGACCCAGTACTTC; CDR3: CASSQGLAGGHETQYF
V: TRBV28; D: TRBD2; J: TRBJ2-3; size: NA; DNA: TGTGCCAGCAGCTCCCCGGGAAGCGGGAGCGTAGATACGCAGTATTTT; CDR3: CASSSPGSGSVDTQYF
V: TRBV27; D: TRBD2; J: TRBJ2-7; size: NA; DNA: TGTGCCAGCAGCGCTAGCGGCAACCATCTACCCTACGAGCAGTACTTC; CDR3: CASSASGNHLPYEQYF
V: TRBV28; D: TRBD1; J: TRBJ1-4; size: NA; DNA: TGTGCCAGCAGTCTAACAGGGGGAACTAATGAAAAACTGTTTTTT; CDR3: CASSLTGGTNEKLFF
V: TRBV28; D: NA; J: TRBJ2-2; size: once; DNA: TGTGCCAGCAGTTTGCGCAGGGTATGGGCCGGGGAGCTGTTTTTT; CDR3: CASSLRRVWAGELFF
V: TRBV20-1; D: NA; J: TRBJ1-5; size: NA; DNA: TGCAGTGCTAGCCTCCATCAGCCCCAGCATTTT; CDR3: CSASLHQPQHF
V: TRBV28; D: TRBD1; J: TRBJ1-1; size: once; DNA: TGTGCCAGCACCTTGACGACAGGGCGGAACACTGAAGCTTTCTTT; CDR3: CASTLTTGRNTEAFF
V: TRBV2; D: NA; J: TRBJ2-1; size: NA; DNA: TGTGCCAGCAGTCAAGGACAGAACAATGAGCAGTTCTTC; CDR3: CASSQGQNNEQFF
V: TRBV6-1; D: NA; J: TRBJ2-3; size: NA; DNA: TGTGCCAGCAGTGAAGCCCCCTCCCCGCGGCAGTATACGCAGTATTTT; CDR3: CASSEAPSPRQYTQYF
V: TRBV5-1; D: NA; J: TRBJ2-7; size: NA; DNA: TGCGCCAGCAGCTTGGGGCAGGGCAGCTCCTACGAGCAGTACTTC; CDR3: CASSLGQGSSYEQYF
V: TRBV13; D: TRBD2; J: TRBJ2-1; size: NA; DNA: TGTGCCAGCAGAGAAACCGGGACTAGCGGGAGGAGGGGGGAGCAGTTCTTC; CDR3: CASRETGTSGRRGEQFF
V: TRBV27; D: NA; J: TRBJ2-7; size: NA; DNA: TGTGCCAGCAGTTTAACAGTATTATCCTACGAGCAGTACTTC; CDR3: CASSLTVLSYEQYF
V: TRBV6-6; D: NA; J: TRBJ2-2; size: NA; DNA: TGTGCCAGCAGTTACGGGGGACAGAACACCGGGGAGCTGTTTTTT; CDR3: CASSYGGQNTGELFF
V: TRBV5-1; D: TRBD1; J: TRBJ2-7; size: once; DNA: TGCGCCAGCAGCTTGTGGGGGACAGGGCAGACCCCCTACGAGCAGTACTTC; CDR3: CASSLWGTGQTPYEQYF
V: TRBV28; D: TRBD1; J: TRBJ2-6; size: NA; DNA: TGTGCCAGCAGCCTACTTTGGACAGGTCCTAGCTCTGGGGCCAACGTCCTGACTTTC; CDR3: CASSLLWTGPSSGANVLTF
V: TRBV29-1; D: TRBD1; J: TRBJ1-2; size: NA; DNA: TGCAGCGTTGATGGGTACGGGACAGGGAACTATGGCTACACCTTC; CDR3: CSVDGYGTGNYGYTF
V: TRBV4-1; D: TRBD1; J: TRBJ2-7; size: NA; DNA: TGCGCCAGCAGCCAAGGACAGGGGGAGAGGGAGCAGTACTTC; CDR3: CASSQGQGEREQYF
V: TRBV29-1; D: TRBD1; J: TRBJ1-5; size: NA; DNA: TGCAGCGTTGAGACAGGGTTCGGCCAGCCCCAGCATTTT; CDR3: CSVETGFGQPQHF
V: TRBV11-2; D: NA; J: TRBJ1-2; size: NA; DNA: TGTGCCAGCAGCTTATCTGGGGCGAACTATGGCTACACCTTC; CDR3: CASSLSGANYGYTF
V: TRBV5-1; D: TRBD1; J: TRBJ1-1; size: once; DNA: TGCGCCAGCAGCTTGGCCCGGGACAGGAGGGAGGAAGCTTTCTTT; CDR3: CASSLARDRREEAFF
V: TRBV5-1; D: NA; J: TRBJ2-1; size: NA; DNA: TGCGCCAGCAGCCCCCGGGGATACAATGAGCAGTTCTTC; CDR3: CASSPRGYNEQFF
V: TRBV9; D: NA; J: TRBJ1-2; size: NA; DNA: TGTGCCAGCAGCCCTGGGGGGACTAACTATGGCTACACCTTC; CDR3: CASSPGGTNYGYTF
V: TRBV9; D: TRBD2; J: TRBJ2-7; size: NA; DNA: TGTGCCAGCAGCGTAGGGGGGGGATTGTACGAGCAGTACTTC; CDR3: CASSVGGGLYEQYF
V: TRBV5-1; D: TRBD1; J: TRBJ2-5; size: NA; DNA: TGCGCCAGCAGCTCGGGGGACAGGGACCAAGAGACCCAGTACTTC; CDR3: CASSSGDRDQETQYF
V: TRBV5-4; D: NA; J: TRBJ1-2; size: NA; DNA: TGTGCCAGCAGCCGACCCGGGACAAACTATGGCTACACCTTC; CDR3: CASSRPGTNYGYTF
V: TRBV7-9; D: NA; J: TRBJ1-1; size: NA; DNA: TGTGCCAGCAGCGGGGACTTTGGGTTGGACACTGAAGCTTTCTTT; CDR3: CASSGDFGLDTEAFF
V: TRBV11-2; D: TRBD2; J: TRBJ2-1; size: NA; DNA: TGTGCCAGCAGCCGAGACGGGACTAGCACCAAGGATGAGCAGTTCTTC; CDR3: CASSRDGTSTKDEQFF
V: TRBV5-4; D: TRBD2; J: TRBJ2-2; size: NA; DNA: TGTGCCAGCAGCATGGGACTAGCGGGAACCGGGGAGCTGTTTTTT; CDR3: CASSMGLAGTGELFF
V: TRBV28; D: NA; J: TRBJ1-5; size: NA; DNA: TGTGCCAGCCTCGGACAAATTGCCAATCAGCCCCAGCATTTT; CDR3: CASLGQIANQPQHF
V: TRBV19; D: TRBD2; J: TRBJ2-1; size: NA; DNA: TGTGCCAGTAGTATCAACGTCGGGGGGTATGGCACCTACAATGAGCAGTTCTTC; CDR3: CASSINVGGYGTYNEQFF
V: TRBV29-1; D: TRBD1; J: TRBJ2-7; size: NA; DNA: TGCAGCGTTGGCCGAGGGGGCATGAGGGAGCAGTACTTC; CDR3: CSVGRGGMREQYF
V: TRBV28; D: NA; J: TRBJ1-2; size: NA; DNA: TGTGCCAGAGACAGCTTGAACTATGGCTACACCTTC; CDR3: CARDSLNYGYTF
V: TRBV19; D: NA; J: TRBJ2-5; size: NA; DNA: TGTGCCAGTAGTATGGGACAATGGGGTGAGACCCAGTACTTC; CDR3: CASSMGQWGETQYF
V: TRBV5-6; D: TRBD2; J: TRBJ2-7; size: NA; DNA: TGTGCCAGCAGCTTGGAAGCGGGATGGAGCGAGCAGTACTTC; CDR3: CASSLEAGWSEQYF
V: TRBV10-2; D: TRBD2; J: TRBJ2-1; size: NA; DNA: TGCGCCAGCGGGATTACCGGGACTAGCGGGTCCCTGGAGTTCTTC; CDR3: CASGITGTSGSLEFF
V: TRBV7-2; D: NA; J: TRBJ2-7; size: once; DNA: TGTGCCAGCAGCTTATCGGTACCCTACGAGCAGTACTTC; CDR3: CASSLSVPYEQYF
V: TRBV5-1; D: TRBD1; J: TRBJ1-4; size: NA; DNA: TGCGCCAGCAGCTTGGTACCACAGGGGACAACTAATGAAAAACTGTTTTTT; CDR3: CASSLVPQGTTNEKLFF
V: TRBV2; D: NA; J: TRBJ2-2; size: NA; DNA: TGTGCCAGCAGCCTCACAGGGTTCGCCGGGGAGCTGTTTTTT; CDR3: CASSLTGFAGELFF
V: TRBV2; D: NA; J: TRBJ2-1; size: NA; DNA: TGTGCCAGCGGCATTGGGCACCGAGATGAGCAGTTCTTC; CDR3: CASGIGHRDEQFF
V: TRBV7-8; D: NA; J: TRBJ2-7; size: once; DNA: TGTGCCAGCAGCCCAAAGACGGGATCCTCCTACGAGCAGTACTTC; CDR3: CASSPKTGSSYEQYF
V: TRBV27; D: NA; J: TRBJ1-2; size: NA; DNA: TGTGCCAGCAGTTTGCAGGGGTACAGGTTAGATGGCTACACCTTC; CDR3: CASSLQGYRLDGYTF
V: TRBV19; D: TRBD2; J: TRBJ2-1; size: NA; DNA: TGTGCCAGTAGTGCTCTACTAGCGGACTCCTACAATGAGCAGTTCTTC; CDR3: CASSALLADSYNEQFF
V: TRBV9; D: TRBD1; J: TRBJ2-1; size: NA; DNA: TGTGCCAGCAGCGTAGCAGGGGGACACTCCTACAATGAGCAGTTCTTC; CDR3: CASSVAGGHSYNEQFF